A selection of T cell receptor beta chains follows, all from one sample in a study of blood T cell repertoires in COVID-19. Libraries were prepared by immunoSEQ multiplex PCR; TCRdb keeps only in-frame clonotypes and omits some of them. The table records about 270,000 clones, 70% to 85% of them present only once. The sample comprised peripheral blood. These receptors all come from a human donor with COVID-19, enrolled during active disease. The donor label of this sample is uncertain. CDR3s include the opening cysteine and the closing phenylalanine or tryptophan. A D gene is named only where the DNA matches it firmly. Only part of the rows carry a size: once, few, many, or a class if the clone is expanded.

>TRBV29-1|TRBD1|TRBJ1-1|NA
CSVGTGAFRNTEAFF
TGCAGCGTGGGGACAGGGGCGTTTAGGAACACTGAAGCTTTCTTT
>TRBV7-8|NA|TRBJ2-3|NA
CASSLGTVTDTQYF
TGTGCCAGCAGCTTGGGGACTGTCACAGATACGCAGTATTTT
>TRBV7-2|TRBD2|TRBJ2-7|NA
CASSLSGTLYEQYF
TGTGCCAGCAGCTTAAGCGGGACCTTATACGAGCAGTACTTC
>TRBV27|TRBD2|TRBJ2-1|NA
CASIPGTIYNEQFF
TGTGCCAGCATCCCCGGGACTATTTACAATGAGCAGTTCTTC
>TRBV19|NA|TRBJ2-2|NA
CASSRNTGIHGGELFF
TGTGCCAGTAGCAGGAATACGGGGATCCACGGCGGGGAGCTGTTTTTT
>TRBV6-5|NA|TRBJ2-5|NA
CASSYSGQAQETQYF
TGTGCCAGCAGTTACTCGGGTCAGGCCCAAGAGACCCAGTACTTC
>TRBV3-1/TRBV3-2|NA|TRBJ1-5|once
CASSLGGGGYQPQHF
TGTGCCAGCAGCCTAGGCGGAGGAGGATATCAGCCCCAGCATTTT
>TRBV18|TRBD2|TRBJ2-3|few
CASRTSGRLTDTQYF
TGTGCCAGCAGGACTAGCGGGAGGTTGACAGATACGCAGTATTTT
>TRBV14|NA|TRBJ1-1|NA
CASSQGQVYTEAFF
TGTGCCAGCAGCCAAGGACAGGTTTACACTGAAGCTTTCTTT
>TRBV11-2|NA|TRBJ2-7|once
CASSLDGQGITYEQYF
TGTGCCAGCAGCTTAGACGGCCAGGGTATAACCTACGAGCAGTACTTC
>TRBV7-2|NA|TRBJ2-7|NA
CASRHREGHYEQYF
TGTGCCAGCAGGCACAGGGAAGGGCACTACGAGCAGTACTTC
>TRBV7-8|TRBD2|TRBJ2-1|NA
CASSSLRTSDEQFF
TGTGCCAGCAGCTCTCTTAGGACTAGCGATGAGCAGTTCTTC
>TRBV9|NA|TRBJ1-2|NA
CASSVGGTANYGYTF
TGTGCCAGCAGCGTAGGGGGGACTGCTAACTATGGCTACACCTTC
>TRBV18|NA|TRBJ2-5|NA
CASSLTDSEGTQYF
TGTGCCAGCTCACTGACAGACTCGGAAGGGACCCAGTACTTC
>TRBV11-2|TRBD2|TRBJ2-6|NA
CASSPTSGSSGANVLTF
TGTGCCAGCAGCCCTACTAGCGGGAGTTCAGGGGCCAACGTCCTGACTTTC
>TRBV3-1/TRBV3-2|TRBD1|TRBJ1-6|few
CASSRGAGGISPLHF
TGTGCCAGCAGCCGCGGAGCAGGGGGAATTTCACCCCTCCACTTT
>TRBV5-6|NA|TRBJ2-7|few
CASSWAGPWGYEQYF
TGTGCCAGCAGCTGGGCGGGACCCTGGGGCTACGAGCAGTACTTC
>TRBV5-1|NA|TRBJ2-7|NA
CASSINPIQGSEQYF
TGCGCCAGCAGCATCAACCCCATCCAGGGTTCCGAGCAGTACTTC
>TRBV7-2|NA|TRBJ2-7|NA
CASSLGSRQAGYEQYF
TGTGCCAGCAGCTTAGGATCACGACAGGCCGGGTACGAGCAGTACTTC
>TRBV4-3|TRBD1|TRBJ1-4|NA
CASSQTGTGGNEKLFF
TGCGCCAGCAGCCAGACCGGGACAGGGGGTAATGAAAAACTGTTTTTT
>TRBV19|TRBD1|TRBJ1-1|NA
CASSWTGGLNTEAFF
TGTGCCAGTAGCTGGACAGGGGGACTGAACACTGAAGCTTTCTTT